A selection of T cell receptor beta chains follows, all from one sample in a study of cytomegalovirus exposure and HLA in healthy donors. Generated by immunoSEQ multiplex PCR, the TCRdb table keeps only in-frame clones and is missing some. This table has about 160,000 clones, 79% appearing once. Sequencing was done on a sample of PBMCs. These TCRs come from a man aged 35-49 years in good health and CMV-seronegative. Each CDR3 is given with its conserved first and last residue.

V,J,CDR3
TRBV28,TRBJ1-2,CASGVGQNYGYTF
TRBV5-1,TRBJ2-7,CASSRTENYEQYF
TRBV28,TRBJ1-4,CASSSLDRGNEKLFF
TRBV5-1,TRBJ2-3,CASSLGVSGRVTDTQYF
TRBV21-1,TRBJ1-3,CASRFWAPGDTIYF
TRBV4-3,TRBJ1-1,CASSQGGKTEAFF
TRBV4-2,TRBJ2-2,CASSKASPAGANTGELFF
TRBV6-5,TRBJ2-3,CASSFQFSSDTQYF
TRBV4-1,TRBJ2-1,CASSPPGLTNEQFF
TRBV14,TRBJ1-2,CASSLGGSGDYTF
TRBV18,TRBJ2-3,CASSPLASDTDTQYF
TRBV30,TRBJ2-6,CAWSVDSTGANGLTF
TRBV29-1,TRBJ2-7,CSVSPEDRRLVQYF
TRBV29-1,TRBJ2-1,CSLTPTAFNEQFF
TRBV7-9,TRBJ1-4,CASSRRASGDEKLFF
TRBV7-2,TRBJ2-1,CASSLGRGGSYNEQFF
TRBV5-5,TRBJ1-4,CASSDLQGARNEKLFF
TRBV19,TRBJ2-5,CASSGGGRQETQYF
TRBV6-5,TRBJ1-6,CASSQQGSSPLHF
TRBV7-8,TRBJ1-1,CASSFPGRGEAFF
TRBV2,TRBJ2-2,CANRQGENTGELFF
TRBV11-2,TRBJ2-1,CASSLWGEEQFF